This TCR beta chain was identified during a study of shared clonotypes between healthy human individuals. CDR3 length equals 14 residues. V gave up 8 bases and J gave up 1 base; unmatched junction bases: 4. Germline V gene sequence: CDR1 LNHDA, CDR2 SQIVND (reference sequence). Splitting the CD4+ cells yielded a CD45RA+ naive subset and a CD45RA-negative memory subset. Profiling relied on immunoSEQ multiplex PCR, and the TCRdb table lists in-frame clones only, not all of them. There are some 500,000 clones in the sample; 90% to 96% occur only once, and 0.055% to 0.075% lies in the top ten. Specimen: naive CD4+ T cells sorted from blood. Described subset: CD45RA+ positively selected. This clonotype was sampled from a woman aged 30 to 39 in good health. The chain recombines TRBV19 with TRBJ1-5, with 8 bases aligning to TRBD1. The CDR3 here is CASRDRGSNQPQHF. The CDR3 DNA reads TGTGCCAGTCGAGACAGGGGCAGCAATCAGCCCCAGCATTTT.